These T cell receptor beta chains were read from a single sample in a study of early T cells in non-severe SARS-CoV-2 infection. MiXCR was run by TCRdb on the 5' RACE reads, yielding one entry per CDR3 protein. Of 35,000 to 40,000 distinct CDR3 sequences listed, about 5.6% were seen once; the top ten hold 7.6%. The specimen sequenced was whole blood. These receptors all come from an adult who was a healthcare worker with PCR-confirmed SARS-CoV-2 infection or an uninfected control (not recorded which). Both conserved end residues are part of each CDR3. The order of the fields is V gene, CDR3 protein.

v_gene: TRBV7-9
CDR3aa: CASSFPASPLGNIQYF

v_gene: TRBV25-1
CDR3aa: CASSDVPGARKETQYF

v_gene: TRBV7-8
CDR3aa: CASSSLRQKNSPLHF

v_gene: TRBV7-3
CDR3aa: CASSLLADRTDTQYF

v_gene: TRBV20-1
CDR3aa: CSASGSSYGYTF

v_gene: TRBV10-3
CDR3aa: CAISPPGTSGRGDTQYF

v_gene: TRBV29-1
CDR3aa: CSVEAPETQYF

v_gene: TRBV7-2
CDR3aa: CASSLGYNEQFF

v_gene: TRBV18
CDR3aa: CASSRESDYEQYF

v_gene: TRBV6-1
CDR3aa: CASSAMQGALTF

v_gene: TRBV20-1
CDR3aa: CSARGLAGGLTDTQYF

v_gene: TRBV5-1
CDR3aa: CASSLPGTKNIQYF

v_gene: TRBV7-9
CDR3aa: CASRPAGGKVGQYF

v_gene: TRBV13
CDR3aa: CASSLSESDQDTQYF

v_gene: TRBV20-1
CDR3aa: CSARDSRGPTDTQYF

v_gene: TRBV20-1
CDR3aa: CSAGLRKGNTEAFF

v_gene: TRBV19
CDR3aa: CASSIQYTGELFF

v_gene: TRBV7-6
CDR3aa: CASNAGFMTSGELFF

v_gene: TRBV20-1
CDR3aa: CSAETRTQSYEQYF

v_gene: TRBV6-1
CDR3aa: CASSATDRDNEQFF

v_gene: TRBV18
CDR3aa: CASSPTGGRNQPQHF

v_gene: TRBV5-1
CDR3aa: CASRNTGDGYTF

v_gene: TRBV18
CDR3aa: CASSPPGGASYNSPLHF

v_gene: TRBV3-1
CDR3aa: CASSLRTGNRGYTF

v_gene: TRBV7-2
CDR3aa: CASSHYPRYNEQFF

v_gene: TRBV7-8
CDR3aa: CASSHRDYGYTF

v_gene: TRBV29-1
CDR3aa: CSVASASYEQYF

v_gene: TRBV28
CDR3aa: CASSGAGSAKPYEQYF

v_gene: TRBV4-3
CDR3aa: CASSFGQGGSDTQYF

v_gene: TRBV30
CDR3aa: CAYSGGAYEQYF

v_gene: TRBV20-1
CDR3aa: CSARVEGNEKLFF

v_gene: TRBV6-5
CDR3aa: CASSYSRAKNIQYF

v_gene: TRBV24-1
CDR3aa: CATSDLARAFF

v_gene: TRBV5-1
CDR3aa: CASSLVLAGDTQYF

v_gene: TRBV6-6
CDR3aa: CASSYYTLTGGIGNTEAFF

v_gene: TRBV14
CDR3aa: CASSQGSHDGYTF

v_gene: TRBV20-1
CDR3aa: CSASVGRAGEQYF

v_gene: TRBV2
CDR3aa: CASRAQTGGIATNEKLFF

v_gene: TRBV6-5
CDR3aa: CASGTGQRSGANVLTF

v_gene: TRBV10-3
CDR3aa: CAIRTGSDETQYF

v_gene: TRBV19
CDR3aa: CASSIGGDQPQHF

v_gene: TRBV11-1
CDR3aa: CASSSGDRGTDTQYF

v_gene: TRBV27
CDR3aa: CASGEVYGYTF

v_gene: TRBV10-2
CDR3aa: CASRDRVDSYEQYF

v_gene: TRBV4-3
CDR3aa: CASRSESHEKLFF

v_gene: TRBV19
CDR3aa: CASSGGANQYF